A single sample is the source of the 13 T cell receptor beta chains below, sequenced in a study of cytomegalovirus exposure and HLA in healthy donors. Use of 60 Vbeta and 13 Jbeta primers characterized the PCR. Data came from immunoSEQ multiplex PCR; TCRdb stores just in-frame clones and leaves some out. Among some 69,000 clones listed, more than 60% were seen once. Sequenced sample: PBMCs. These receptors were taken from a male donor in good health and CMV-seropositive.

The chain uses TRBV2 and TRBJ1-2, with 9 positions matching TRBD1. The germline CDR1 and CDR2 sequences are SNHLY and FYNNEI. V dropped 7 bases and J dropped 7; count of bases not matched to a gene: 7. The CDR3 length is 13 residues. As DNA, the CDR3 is TGTGCCAGCAAATTACAGGGGGCGGGTGGCTACACCTTC. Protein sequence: CASKLQGAGGYTF. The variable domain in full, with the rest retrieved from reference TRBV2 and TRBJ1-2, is EPEVTQTPSHQVTQMGQEVILRCVPISNHLYFYWYRQILGQKVEFLVSFYNNEISEKSEIFDDQFSVERPDGSNFTLKIRSTKLEDSAMYFCASKLQGAGGYTFGSGTRLTVV.

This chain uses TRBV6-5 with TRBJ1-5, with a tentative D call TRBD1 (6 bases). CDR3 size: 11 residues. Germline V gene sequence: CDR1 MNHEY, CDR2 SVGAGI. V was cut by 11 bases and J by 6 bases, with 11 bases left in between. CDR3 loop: CAVGGAQPQHF. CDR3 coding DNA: TGTGCCGTGGGGGGGGCTCAGCCCCAGCATTTT.

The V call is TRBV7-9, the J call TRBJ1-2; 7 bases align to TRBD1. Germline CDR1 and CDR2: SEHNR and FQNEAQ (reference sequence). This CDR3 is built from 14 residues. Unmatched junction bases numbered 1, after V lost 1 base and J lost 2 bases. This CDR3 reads CASSLGDRNYGYTF. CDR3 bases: TGTGCCAGCAGCTTAGGGGACAGAAACTATGGCTACACCTTC.

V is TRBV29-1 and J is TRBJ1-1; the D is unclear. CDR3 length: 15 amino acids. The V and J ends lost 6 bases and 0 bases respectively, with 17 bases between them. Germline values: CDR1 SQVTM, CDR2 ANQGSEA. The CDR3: CSVRVRTTLNTEAFF. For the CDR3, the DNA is TGCAGCGTCCGGGTGCGAACAACCTTGAACACTGAAGCTTTCTTT.

CDR3: CASSFVAGGVNEQFF. The CDR3 DNA sequence: TGTGCCAGCAGCTTTGTAGCGGGGGGGGTCAATGAGCAGTTCTTC. The chain is built from TRBV5-6 and TRBJ2-1; 11 nucleotides align to TRBD2. The CDR3 covers 15 residues. The junction had 4 bases not matched to a gene; V was cut back by 2 bases and J by 6 bases. CDR1 SGHDT and CDR2 YYEEEE come from the germline V gene.

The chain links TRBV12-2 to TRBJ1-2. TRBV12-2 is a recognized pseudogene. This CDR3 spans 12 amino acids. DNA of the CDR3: TGTGCAAGTCGCTTAGGAAGAGATGGCTACACCTTC. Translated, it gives CASRLGRDGYTF.

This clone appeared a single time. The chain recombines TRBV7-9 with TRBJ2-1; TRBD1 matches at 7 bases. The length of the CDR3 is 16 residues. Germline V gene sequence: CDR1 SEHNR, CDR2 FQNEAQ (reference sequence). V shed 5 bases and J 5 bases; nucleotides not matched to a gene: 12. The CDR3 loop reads CASSARQGKKDNEQFF. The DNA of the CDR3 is TGTGCCAGCAGCGCGAGACAGGGAAAAAAAGACAATGAGCAGTTCTTC.

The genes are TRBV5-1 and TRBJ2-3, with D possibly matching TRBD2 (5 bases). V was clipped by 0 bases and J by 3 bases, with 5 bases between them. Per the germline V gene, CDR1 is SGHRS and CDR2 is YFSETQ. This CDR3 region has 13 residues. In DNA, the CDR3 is TGCGCCAGCAGCTTGGCGGGAACAGATACGCAGTATTTT. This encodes CASSLAGTDTQYF.

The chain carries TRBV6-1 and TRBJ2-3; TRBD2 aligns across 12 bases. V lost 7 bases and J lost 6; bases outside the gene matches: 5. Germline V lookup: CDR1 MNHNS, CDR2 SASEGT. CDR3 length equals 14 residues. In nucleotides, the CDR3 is TGTGCCAGCACCATGACTAGCGGGAGCGATACGCAGTATTTT. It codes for CASTMTSGSDTQYF.

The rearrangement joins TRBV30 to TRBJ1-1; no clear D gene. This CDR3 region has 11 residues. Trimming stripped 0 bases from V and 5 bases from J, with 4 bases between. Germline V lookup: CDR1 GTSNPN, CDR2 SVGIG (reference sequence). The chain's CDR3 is CAWSVGTEAFF. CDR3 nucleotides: TGTGCCTGGAGTGTCGGGACTGAAGCTTTCTTT.

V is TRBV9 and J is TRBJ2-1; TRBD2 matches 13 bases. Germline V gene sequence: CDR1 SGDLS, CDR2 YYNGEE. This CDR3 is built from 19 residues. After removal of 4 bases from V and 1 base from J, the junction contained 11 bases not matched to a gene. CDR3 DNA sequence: TGTGCCAGCAGCATTAGAGGGACTAGCGGGGTTGGATCCTACAATGAGCAGTTCTTC. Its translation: CASSIRGTSGVGSYNEQFF.

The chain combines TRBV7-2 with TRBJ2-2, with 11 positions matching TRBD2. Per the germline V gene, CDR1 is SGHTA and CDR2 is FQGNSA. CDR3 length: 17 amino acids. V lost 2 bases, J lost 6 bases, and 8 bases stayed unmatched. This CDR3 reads CASSLRPGTSGAGELFF. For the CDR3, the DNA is TGTGCCAGCAGCTTACGACCCGGGACTAGCGGTGCCGGGGAGCTGTTTTTT.

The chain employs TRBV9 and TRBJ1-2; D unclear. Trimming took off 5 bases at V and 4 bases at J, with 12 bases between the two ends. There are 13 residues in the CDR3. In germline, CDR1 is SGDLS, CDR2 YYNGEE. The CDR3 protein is CASSPGSFYGYTF. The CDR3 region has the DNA TGTGCCAGCAGTCCTGGGAGTTTCTATGGCTACACCTTC. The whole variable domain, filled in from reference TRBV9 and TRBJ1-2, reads DSGVTQTPKHLITATGQRVTLRCSPRSGDLSVYWYQQSLDQGLQFLIQYYNGEERAKGNILERFSAQQFPDLHSELNLSSLELGDSALYFCASSPGSFYGYTFGSGTRLTVV.